This T cell receptor beta chain is drawn from a study of vaccination and CD4 T cells after COVID-19. Study information: Post-vaccine specimens were obtained a median around 79 days after dose two (range 14 to 241).

Treatment in this sample: approximately 11-day PBMC culture with coronavirus spike peptide pools or control peptides (ViraFEST assay). Antigen-specific T cells were expanded with peptide pools by ViraFEST, and TCRs were then sequenced. Findings and limits, study-wide: Counts of SARS-CoV-2-reactive clonotypes had a median that went from around 19 to 38, a nonsignificant change.

The V and J ends lost 5 bases and 9 bases respectively, with 14 bases between them. This CDR3 region has 12 residues. Germline V gene lookup returns CDR1 SEHNR and CDR2 FQNEAQ (reference sequence). Scientists ran DNA taken from cultured CD4+ T cells through the Oncomine TCR Beta short-read assay for sequencing. One entry per CDR3 protein results from TCRdb running MiXCR on the PCR reads. The sample lists more than 13,000 distinct CDR3 sequences, about 50% occurring once. For this clonotype: Its antigen is unknown.

This chain links TRBV7-9 with TRBJ2-7, with TRBD1 as a possible D gene (5 bases). This TCR was recovered from a human donor who had recovered from COVID-19. Sequenced material: CD4+ T cells from blood, cultured in vitro, taken before SARS-CoV-2 vaccination. CDR3 DNA: TGTGCCAGCAGCCGCAGTGGGGCAGGGCAGTACTTC. Translated: CASSRSGAGQYF.